The next 22 T cell receptor beta chains were all read from a single sample in a study of shared clonotypes between healthy human individuals (dated by TCRdb to the early 2020s). CD8 naive samples were CD45RO-negative cells positively selected for CCR7, giving a CD45RA+CCR7+ population that excluded TemRA cells. Library preparation employed the immunoSEQ multiplex PCR assay. TCRdb mirrors the immuneACCESS table, restricted to in-frame sequences. Some clones are absent from its copies; in checked studies, under half trace to an unresolved V gene, and the reason for the others is unknown. Present in this sample are millions of clones, roughly 95% of which were seen just once. The ten biggest clones cover roughly 1% of the sample. Sequenced sample: naive CD8+ T cells sorted from blood. The cell subset or site label for this specimen denotes: CD45RA+CCR7+. Receptor source: a man between 18 and 35 years old in good health.

This clone occurred once. The J gene is TRBJ2-1, the V gene TRBV4-3, with TRBD2 identical over 7 bases. The length of the CDR3 is 15 residues. V lost 0 bases to trimming and J lost 3 bases; unmatched junction nucleotides: 2. Germline V gene lookup returns CDR1 LGHNA and CDR2 YSLEER. CDR3 amino acids: CASSQDASGYNEQFF. The CDR3 DNA reads TGCGCCAGCAGCCAAGATGCTAGCGGCTACAATGAGCAGTTCTTC.

The J gene is TRBJ2-3, the V gene TRBV5-4, with 8 bases matching TRBD2. The CDR3 is 15 amino acids. J was trimmed by 2 bases and V by 0 bases; bases with no gene match: 2. The V gene's germline CDR1 is SGHNT and CDR2 YYREEE (reference sequence). CDR3 in amino acids: CASSLELADTDTQYF. CDR3 nucleotides: TGTGCCAGCAGCTTGGAACTAGCGGACACAGATACGCAGTATTTT.

The CDR3 coding sequence is TGTGCCAGCAGCCTTAGATTTAATCAGCCCCAGCATTTT. Protein sequence: CASSLRFNQPQHF. The chain employs TRBV27 and TRBJ1-5; D not resolved. Trimming removed 6 bases at V and 4 bases at J, with 10 bases between. The germline V gene encodes CDR1 MNHEY and CDR2 SMNVEV (reference sequence). This CDR3 is built from 13 residues.

V and J are TRBV5-3 and TRBJ2-7; no clear D gene. TRBV5-3 counts as an open reading frame of uncertain function. This CDR3 is 11 amino acids long. Trimming took 4 bases from V and 12 from J, leaving 14 bases between them. The CDR3 sequence is CARSAAQPRYF. The CDR3 nucleotides read TGTGCCAGAAGCGCCGCACAGCCTCGGTACTTC.

The V gene is TRBV30, the J gene TRBJ1-1; 7 positions agree with TRBD1. This CDR3 has 18 amino acids. Germline assignment: CDR1 GTSNPN and CDR2 SVGIG (reference sequence). The trim removed 8 bases at V and 1 base at J, leaving 22 bases unmatched. The CDR3, as DNA: TGTGCCCCGCCGGACGAAGCGAGGGGGCCAGTAACGAACACTGAAGCTTTCTTT. This translates into CAPPDEARGPVTNTEAFF.

CDR3 loop: CASSWDGTGELFF. DNA of the CDR3: TGCGCCAGCAGCTGGGACGGCACCGGGGAGCTGTTTTTT. V and J are TRBV5-1 and TRBJ2-2; D assignment may be TRBD1 or TRBD2 (5 bases each). The CDR3 extends over 13 amino acids. Trimming stripped 3 bases from V and 4 bases from J, with 7 bases between. Germline assignment: CDR1 SGHRS and CDR2 YFSETQ.

J is TRBJ2-4 and V is TRBV7-9; D might be TRBD1 or TRBD2, each matching 6 bases. CDR3 length: 16 residues. With 0 bases removed from V and 6 bases from J, the gap between germline ends came to 15 bases. Per germline, CDR1 SEHNR and CDR2 FQNEAQ (reference sequence). CDR3 region: CASSLARGQERNIQYF. Here the CDR3 DNA reads TGTGCCAGCAGCTTAGCCCGGGGGCAGGAGCGAAACATTCAGTACTTC.

The rearrangement uses TRBV5-1 and TRBJ2-7; the D is unclear. Germline CDR1 SGHRS, CDR2 YFSETQ. The V and J ends lost 2 bases and 9 bases respectively, with 9 bases between them. CDR3 length equals 11 residues. CDR3 sequence (DNA): TGCGCCAGCAGCTTAATTGTCGGGCAGTACTTC. Protein product: CASSLIVGQYF.

The rearrangement links TRBV30 to TRBJ2-1; tentatively, D is TRBD2 (6 bases). This CDR3 contains 17 residues. Trimming stripped 3 bases from V and 5 bases from J, with 23 bases between. Germline CDR1 GTSNPN, CDR2 SVGIG (reference sequence). This CDR3 is CAWSPGLRRDRNNEQFF. CDR3 DNA: TGTGCCTGGAGCCCGGGACTCCGGAGGGATCGGAACAATGAGCAGTTCTTC. Variable domain in full (rest from reference TRBV30 and TRBJ2-1): SQTIHQWPATLVQPVGSPLSLECTVEGTSNPNLYWYRQAAGRGLQLLFYSVGIGQISSEVPQNLSASRPQDRQFILSSKKLLLSDSGFYLCAWSPGLRRDRNNEQFFGPGTRLTVL.

At least ten counts were recorded for this clone. The chain couples TRBV25-1 to TRBJ1-1, with 9 positions matching TRBD1. Germline V gene lookup returns CDR1 MGHDK and CDR2 SYGVNS. The J segment lost 5 bases and the V segment lost 7 bases, leaving 5 bases of the junction unmatched. The CDR3 spans 13 residues. The CDR3 protein is CASIGQGKTEAFF. The DNA of the CDR3 is TGTGCCAGCATTGGACAGGGGAAGACTGAAGCTTTCTTT.

The chain employs TRBV29-1 and TRBJ2-7, with D possibly matching TRBD1 (5 bases). The germline V gene has CDR1 SQVTM and CDR2 ANQGSEA. The CDR3 runs to 14 residues. V gave up 6 bases and J gave up 4 bases, with 19 bases separating them. CDR3 protein: CSVIWPGYPYEQYF. The CDR3 DNA reads as TGCAGCGTGATTTGGCCAGGGTATCCATACGAGCAGTACTTC.

Worth noting for this clone: Other DNA variants within this sample encode the same CDR3. V is TRBV6-5 and J is TRBJ2-1; no clear D. Germline CDR1 and CDR2: MNHEY and SVGAGI. The CDR3 covers 13 residues. Trimming removed 0 bases from V and 7 bases from J, with 7 bases in between. CDR3 loop: CASSYSSANEQFF. The CDR3, as DNA: TGTGCCAGCAGTTACTCGTCGGCTAATGAGCAGTTCTTC.

The chain is built from TRBV9 and TRBJ1-4; TRBD1 aligns across 8 bases. Unmatched junction bases numbered 7, after V lost 7 bases and J lost 5 bases. The CDR3 loop spans 14 amino acids. The germline V gene encodes CDR1 SGDLS and CDR2 YYNGEE. CDR3 DNA: TGTGCCAGCGCCTGGGGACAGGAAAATGAAAAACTGTTTTTT. Translated: CASAWGQENEKLFF.

This chain links TRBV7-8 with TRBJ2-7, with D possibly being TRBD2 (6 bases). Germline V gene lookup returns CDR1 SGHVS and CDR2 FQNEAQ. The CDR3 spans 14 residues. V lost 5 bases and J lost 5, with 16 bases in between. For the CDR3, the DNA is TGTGCCAGCAGCCTGGCACTAGCTTTAGACGAGCAGTACTTC. This translates into CASSLALALDEQYF. The complete variable domain, with remaining parts taken from reference TRBV7-8 and TRBJ2-7, reads GAGVSQSPRYKVAKRGQDVALRCDPISGHVSLFWYQQALGQGPEFLTYFQNEAQLDKSGLPSDRFFAERPEGSVSTLKIQRTQQEDSAVYLCASSLALALDEQYFGPGTRLTVT.

V usage is TRBV6-5 and J usage is TRBJ2-7, with D perhaps being TRBD1 or TRBD2 (5 bases each). Looked up from germline, CDR1 is MNHEY and CDR2 is SVGAGI. Between the trimmed V and J ends, which lost 10 bases and 0 bases, there was a span of 13 bases. This CDR3 has 13 residues. CDR3 residues: CATKRGSSYEQYF. The CDR3 nucleotides are TGTGCCACCAAGAGGGGTAGCTCCTACGAGCAGTACTTC.

The genes are TRBV6-4 and TRBJ2-2; 10 nucleotides agree with TRBD2. The CDR3 runs 14 residues. Germline CDR1 reads MRHNA; CDR2 reads SNTAGT. Trimming at V came to 7 bases and at J to 4 bases, leaving 3 bases not matched to a gene. The CDR3 DNA sequence: TGTGCCAGCACCCCTAGCGGGGGCACCGGGGAGCTGTTTTTT. Its protein product is CASTPSGGTGELFF.

This chain's CDR3 is CASSPQGFGTYEQYF. CDR3 bases: TGTGCCAGCAGCCCCCAGGGCTTTGGAACCTACGAGCAGTACTTC. V usage is TRBV14 and J usage is TRBJ2-7; TRBD1 might be the D (5 bases). The germline V gene encodes CDR1 SGHDN and CDR2 FVKESK. The CDR3 contains 15 residues. The V and J ends lost 4 bases and 2 bases respectively, with 15 bases between them.

V and J are TRBV27 and TRBJ2-7, with D perhaps TRBD2 (5 bases). The germline gives CDR1 MNHEY, CDR2 SMNVEV (reference sequence). Trimming cost V 4 bases and J 2 bases, with 12 bases left between them. The CDR3 consists of 14 residues. CDR3 sequence reads: CASSSGIDTYEQYF. CDR3 DNA: TGTGCCAGCAGTTCCGGGATTGACACCTACGAGCAGTACTTC.

The chain links TRBV6-5 to TRBJ1-5; D is ambiguous. This CDR3 is 13 amino acids long. Trimming cost V 2 bases and J 8 bases, with 10 bases left between them. Germline V gene lookup returns CDR1 MNHEY and CDR2 SVGAGI. CDR3 region: CASSYRLGEPQHF. The CDR3 bases are TGTGCCAGCAGTTACCGACTGGGTGAGCCCCAGCATTTT.

The chain is built from TRBV7-2 and TRBJ1-3; perhaps TRBD1 as D (6 bases). The CDR3 loop spans 14 amino acids. The germline V gene encodes CDR1 SGHTA and CDR2 FQGNSA. The V gene lost 7 bases and the J gene lost 4 bases, with 14 bases spanning the gap. CDR3 region: CASTSGVRGNTIYF. In nucleotides, the CDR3 is TGTGCCAGCACCTCAGGGGTTCGCGGAAACACCATATATTTT.

The chain joins TRBV7-8 to TRBJ2-7, with D possibly matching TRBD2 (6 bases). The germline V gene encodes CDR1 SGHVS and CDR2 FQNEAQ. The V end lost 1 base, the J end lost 2 bases, and 18 bases lay between the germline ends. This CDR3 has 17 amino acids. CDR3 protein: CASSLDFRGERAYEQYF. The CDR3 coding sequence is TGTGCCAGCAGCTTAGATTTTCGCGGGGAGAGGGCCTACGAGCAGTACTTC.

V usage is TRBV4-3 and J usage is TRBJ2-2; the match to TRBD2 covers 11 bases. CDR3 size: 16 residues. The V segment lost 4 bases and the J segment 6 bases; nucleotides outside the gene matches: 7. The V gene's germline CDR1 is LGHNA and CDR2 YSLEER. Here the CDR3 DNA reads TGCGCCAGCAGCCTGACTAGCGGGACTCCGCCCGGGGAGCTGTTTTTT. Translating it yields CASSLTSGTPPGELFF.